This record looks at one TCR beta chain sequence and its context. The sample is drawn from a study of T cell changes during pregnancy in multiple sclerosis. The data were produced by immunoSEQ multiplex PCR, yet TCRdb's version contains in-frame clones alone and is incomplete. Of 45,000 or so clones in the sample, roughly 96% are singletons; the top ten hold 0.89%. The germline V gene has CDR1 MDHEN and CDR2 SYDVKM. The V end was cut by 3 bases, the J end by 0 bases, with 9 bases between. The CDR3 is 15 amino acids. This sequence originates from a female donor with multiple sclerosis, enrolled in a pregnancy study. J is TRBJ2-1 and V is TRBV28; perhaps TRBD2 as D (5 bases). The material was peripheral blood, obtained in the second trimester of pregnancy. The CDR3 reads CASSLVGSSYNEQFF. CDR3 nucleotide sequence: TGTGCCAGCAGTTTGGTGGGGAGCTCCTACAATGAGCAGTTCTTC. Full variable domain (remainder filled in from reference TRBV28 and TRBJ2-1): DVKVTQSSRYLVKRTGEKVFLECVQDMDHENMFWYRQDPGLGLRLIYFSYDVKMKEKGDIPEGYSVSREKKERFSLILESASTNQTSMYLCASSLVGSSYNEQFFGPGTRLTVL.